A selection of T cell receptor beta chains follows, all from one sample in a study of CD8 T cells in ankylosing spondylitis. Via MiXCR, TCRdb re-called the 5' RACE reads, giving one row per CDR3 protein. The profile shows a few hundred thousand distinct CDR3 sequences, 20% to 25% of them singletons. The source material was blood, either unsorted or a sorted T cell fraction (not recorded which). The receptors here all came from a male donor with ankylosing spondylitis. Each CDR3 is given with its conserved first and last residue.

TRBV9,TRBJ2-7,CASSVELGSLAEQYF
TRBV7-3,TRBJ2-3,CASSLLVTDTQYF
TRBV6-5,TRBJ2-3,CASSYDRESTDTQYF
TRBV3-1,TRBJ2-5,CASSPMLGARETQYF
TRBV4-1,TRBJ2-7,CASSQVGDYREQYF
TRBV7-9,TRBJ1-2,CASSLTSFAYGYTF
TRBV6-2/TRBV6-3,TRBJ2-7,CASSYAPRPYWVYF
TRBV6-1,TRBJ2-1,CASSPLRESLEQFF
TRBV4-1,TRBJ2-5,CASSQGTFPYQETQYF
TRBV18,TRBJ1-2,CASSPPTGVYGYTF
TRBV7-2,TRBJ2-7,CASSYTGPSYEQYF
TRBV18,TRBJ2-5,CASSWGDTAGETQYF
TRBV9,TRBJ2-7,CASSPLAGNSYEQYF
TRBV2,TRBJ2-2,CASSGTSVSNTGELFF
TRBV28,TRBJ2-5,CASGQGQETQYF
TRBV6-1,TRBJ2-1,CASSRSAGSRSSYNEQFF
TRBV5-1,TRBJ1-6,CASSFIGGNHSPLYF
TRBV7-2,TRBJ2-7,CASSLATGNYEQYF